These T cell receptor beta chains were read from a single sample in a study of blood T cell repertoires in COVID-19. Data came from immunoSEQ multiplex PCR; TCRdb stores just in-frame clones and leaves some out. The table includes about 250,000 clones, roughly nine tenths detected once. Sequencing was done on a sample of peripheral blood. These receptors originate from a woman aged 60-75 years who had recovered from COVID-19. CDR3s include the opening cysteine and the closing phenylalanine or tryptophan. D genes are given only for firm matches. The size entry is marked missing in some rows and otherwise reads once, few, many or a size class.

length: 16; size: NA; J: TRBJ1-4; V: TRBV19; D: NA; CDR3: CASSIAQGEFDEKLFF; DNA: TGTGCCAGTAGTATTGCACAGGGAGAGTTTGATGAAAAACTGTTTTTT
length: 15; size: few; J: TRBJ1-5; V: TRBV6-2/TRBV6-3; D: NA; CDR3: CASSAPGLTNQPQHF; DNA: TGTGCCAGCAGTGCTCCGGGACTCACCAATCAGCCCCAGCATTTT
length: 11; size: many; J: TRBJ1-2; V: TRBV10-3; D: NA; CDR3: CAISSVSGYTF; DNA: TGTGCCATCAGTTCGGTCTCTGGCTACACCTTC
length: 18; size: few; J: TRBJ2-1; V: TRBV9; D: TRBD2; CDR3: CASSAPQGLAGGPNEQFF; DNA: TGTGCCAGCAGCGCACCCCAAGGACTAGCGGGGGGGCCCAATGAGCAGTTCTTC
length: 14; size: NA; J: TRBJ1-2; V: TRBV9; D: NA; CDR3: CASSATGTNYGYTF; DNA: TGTGCCAGCAGCGCGACAGGAACTAACTATGGCTACACCTTC
length: 15; size: NA; J: TRBJ2-1; V: TRBV7-2; D: TRBD1; CDR3: CASSLEIQGYNEQFF; DNA: TGTGCCAGCAGCTTAGAAATACAGGGGTACAATGAGCAGTTCTTC
length: 13; size: NA; J: TRBJ1-5; V: TRBV28; D: TRBD1; CDR3: CASRGQDGQPQHF; DNA: TGTGCCAGCAGGGGACAGGACGGCCAGCCCCAGCATTTT
length: 16; size: NA; J: TRBJ1-5; V: TRBV2; D: NA; CDR3: CASSEEHNRARRPQHF; DNA: TGTGCCAGCAGTGAAGAACACAACAGGGCCCGCCGGCCCCAGCATTTT
length: 12; size: NA; J: TRBJ1-6; V: TRBV12-3/TRBV12-4; D: NA; CDR3: CASSLWGQGLHF; DNA: TGTGCCAGCAGTTTATGGGGGCAAGGTCTCCACTTT
length: 14; size: NA; J: TRBJ2-5; V: TRBV28; D: NA; CDR3: CASSSATGWETQYF; DNA: TGTGCCAGCAGTTCAGCTACAGGGTGGGAGACCCAGTACTTC
length: 16; size: NA; J: TRBJ1-4; V: TRBV9; D: TRBD1; CDR3: CASSPVQGTDNDKLFF; DNA: TGTGCCAGCAGCCCCGTACAAGGGACAGACAATGACAAACTGTTTTTT
length: 16; size: NA; J: TRBJ2-2; V: TRBV5-6; D: NA; CDR3: CASSLGGTYGTGELFF; DNA: TGTGCCAGCAGCTTGGGAGGGACTTATGGGACCGGGGAGCTGTTTTTT
length: 14; size: NA; J: TRBJ1-4; V: TRBV6-5; D: NA; CDR3: CASSSGNPNEKLFF; DNA: TGTGCCAGCAGTTCCGGGAACCCCAATGAAAAACTGTTTTTT
length: 13; size: NA; J: TRBJ1-2; V: TRBV10-3; D: NA; CDR3: CAISARQLYGYTF; DNA: TGTGCCATCAGTGCGAGGCAGCTCTATGGCTACACCTTC
length: 12; size: few; J: TRBJ2-7; V: TRBV11-2; D: NA; CDR3: CASSPPGYEQYF; DNA: TGTGCCAGCAGCCCCCCCGGTTACGAGCAGTACTTC
length: 14; size: NA; J: TRBJ2-7; V: TRBV27; D: TRBD1; CDR3: CASSRTGAPHEQYF; DNA: TGTGCCAGCAGTCGGACAGGGGCCCCCCACGAGCAGTACTTC
length: 13; size: NA; J: TRBJ2-2; V: TRBV19; D: NA; CDR3: CAISGVYTGELFF; DNA: TGTGCCATCTCGGGGGTTTACACCGGGGAGCTGTTTTTT
length: 16; size: NA; J: TRBJ1-3; V: TRBV7-2; D: NA; CDR3: CASSLDSGFVGNTIYF; DNA: TGTGCCAGCAGCTTAGATTCAGGGTTTGTCGGAAACACCATATATTTT
length: 13; size: NA; J: TRBJ1-6; V: TRBV2; D: NA; CDR3: CASSDARDSPLHF; DNA: TGTGCCAGCAGTGATGCCAGGGATTCACCCCTCCACTTT
length: 16; size: NA; J: TRBJ1-1; V: TRBV5-1; D: NA; CDR3: CASSISGTFVGTEAFF; DNA: TGCGCCAGCAGCATCTCCGGGACATTCGTGGGCACTGAAGCTTTCTTT
length: 13; size: NA; J: TRBJ1-2; V: TRBV27; D: NA; CDR3: CASSLSGSYGYTF; DNA: TGTGCCAGCAGTTTGTCCGGGAGCTATGGCTACACCTTC
length: 16; size: NA; J: TRBJ1-3; V: TRBV7-2; D: NA; CDR3: CASSPRGASSGNTIYF; DNA: TGTGCCAGCAGCCCCCGGGGGGCAAGCTCTGGAAACACCATATATTTT
length: 13; size: NA; J: TRBJ2-5; V: TRBV28; D: TRBD2; CDR3: CASRTLGRGTQYF; DNA: TGTGCCAGCAGAACCTTGGGGAGGGGGACCCAGTACTTC
length: 16; size: NA; J: TRBJ2-2; V: TRBV7-9; D: TRBD1; CDR3: CASATPGQPNTGELFF; DNA: TGTGCCAGCGCTACCCCGGGACAGCCCAACACCGGGGAGCTGTTTTTT
length: 15; size: NA; J: TRBJ1-4; V: TRBV6-6; D: NA; CDR3: CASSYSRVGNEKLFF; DNA: TGTGCCAGCAGTTACTCGAGGGTGGGTAATGAAAAACTGTTTTTT
length: 13; size: NA; J: TRBJ1-1; V: TRBV19; D: NA; CDR3: CASSIRFNTEAFF; DNA: TGTGCCAGTAGTATACGGTTCAACACTGAAGCTTTCTTT
length: 19; size: few; J: TRBJ1-2; V: TRBV6-4; D: NA; CDR3: CASSDSSAGAPIGHYGYTF; DNA: TGTGCCAGCAGTGACTCTAGTGCGGGGGCCCCCATTGGGCACTATGGCTACACCTTC
length: 13; size: NA; J: TRBJ1-2; V: TRBV5-1; D: NA; CDR3: CASRVAASYGYTF; DNA: TGCGCCAGCAGGGTCGCGGCGTCCTATGGCTACACCTTC
length: 13; size: NA; J: TRBJ2-5; V: TRBV5-1; D: NA; CDR3: CASSLGGGETQYF; DNA: TGCGCCAGCAGCTTGGGGGGAGGAGAGACCCAGTACTTC
length: 14; size: NA; J: TRBJ2-1; V: TRBV27; D: NA; CDR3: CASSRSGGHNEQFF; DNA: TGTGCCAGCAGCCGCTCTGGGGGCCACAATGAGCAGTTCTTC
length: 15; size: NA; J: TRBJ1-6; V: TRBV19; D: TRBD1; CDR3: CASGTGSSYNSPLHF; DNA: TGTGCCAGCGGGACAGGGAGCTCCTATAATTCACCCCTCCACTTT
length: 16; size: NA; J: TRBJ1-5; V: TRBV28; D: NA; CDR3: CASSPRVSRPNQPQHF; DNA: TGTGCCAGCAGCCCCCGGGTTTCAAGGCCAAATCAGCCCCAGCATTTT
length: 13; size: NA; J: TRBJ1-2; V: TRBV10-3; D: TRBD1; CDR3: CAISEDRGYGYTF; DNA: TGTGCCATCAGTGAGGACAGGGGCTATGGCTACACCTTC
length: 13; size: NA; J: TRBJ2-7; V: TRBV27; D: TRBD1; CDR3: CASSWDRAYEQYF; DNA: TGTGCCAGCAGCTGGGACAGGGCTTACGAGCAGTACTTC
length: 16; size: once; J: TRBJ2-1; V: TRBV5-1; D: TRBD1; CDR3: CASSLEQGVSYNEQFF; DNA: TGCGCCAGCAGCTTGGAACAGGGGGTCTCCTACAATGAGCAGTTCTTC
length: 17; size: NA; J: TRBJ2-3; V: TRBV7-9; D: NA; CDR3: CASSLDGWAGRTDTQYF; DNA: TGTGCCAGCAGCTTAGACGGGTGGGCGGGGCGCACAGATACGCAGTATTTT
length: 14; size: NA; J: TRBJ1-2; V: TRBV3-1/TRBV3-2; D: TRBD1; CDR3: CASSHRTGEYGYTF; DNA: TGTGCCAGCAGCCACAGGACAGGGGAATATGGCTACACCTTC
length: 14; size: NA; J: TRBJ1-2; V: TRBV19; D: NA; CDR3: CASSPQKGNYGYTF; DNA: TGTGCCAGTTCCCCCCAAAAGGGGAACTATGGCTACACCTTC
length: 17; size: NA; J: TRBJ2-7; V: TRBV2; D: TRBD1; CDR3: CASKKEYRQGSYYEQYF; DNA: TGTGCCAGCAAAAAAGAATACCGACAGGGATCTTACTACGAGCAGTACTTC
length: 15; size: NA; J: TRBJ2-1; V: TRBV28; D: TRBD1; CDR3: CASSRRGGAGNEQFF; DNA: TGTGCCAGCAGCCGGCGAGGGGGCGCTGGGAATGAGCAGTTCTTC
length: 12; size: many; J: TRBJ1-1; V: TRBV3-1/TRBV3-2; D: NA; CDR3: CASSQGRVAAFF; DNA: TGTGCCAGCAGCCAAGGGAGGGTTGCAGCTTTCTTT
length: 15; size: NA; J: TRBJ1-2; V: TRBV10-3; D: TRBD1; CDR3: CAISDRGQGPYGYTF; DNA: TGTGCCATCAGTGACCGCGGACAGGGACCCTATGGCTACACCTTC
length: 15; size: many; J: TRBJ2-2; V: TRBV14; D: NA; CDR3: CASSLPGIFTGELFF; DNA: TGTGCCAGCAGCCTACCAGGGATTTTCACCGGGGAGCTGTTTTTT
length: 15; size: NA; J: TRBJ2-3; V: TRBV6-4; D: TRBD2; CDR3: CASSDAGGSTDTQYF; DNA: TGTGCCAGCAGTGATGCGGGGGGGAGCACAGATACGCAGTATTTT
length: 15; size: NA; J: TRBJ2-1; V: TRBV28; D: NA; CDR3: CASSLGGAKGSEQFF; DNA: TGTGCCAGCAGTTTAGGGGGGGCGAAGGGGAGTGAGCAGTTCTTC
length: 15; size: NA; J: TRBJ2-7; V: TRBV6-1; D: TRBD1; CDR3: CASSEAGTGYYEQYF; DNA: TGTGCCAGCAGTGAAGCCGGGACAGGGTACTACGAGCAGTACTTC
length: 14; size: NA; J: TRBJ1-5; V: TRBV18; D: NA; CDR3: CASSPERGNQPQHF; DNA: TGTGCCAGCTCACCCGAAAGGGGGAATCAGCCCCAGCATTTT
length: 14; size: NA; J: TRBJ1-3; V: TRBV10-3; D: NA; CDR3: CAIRPASSGNTIYF; DNA: TGTGCCATCAGACCAGCTAGCTCTGGAAACACCATATATTTT
length: 12; size: many; J: TRBJ2-2; V: TRBV12-5; D: NA; CDR3: CASGTLTGELFF; DNA: TGTGCTAGTGGTACTCTAACCGGGGAGCTGTTTTTT
length: 14; size: NA; J: TRBJ2-4; V: TRBV4-3; D: NA; CDR3: CASSQSTDRYIQYF; DNA: TGCGCCAGCAGCCAATCGACGGACAGATACATTCAGTACTTC